The subject of this entry is one T cell receptor beta chain. Its antigen is not known. Germline V lookup: CDR1 MGHDK, CDR2 SYGVNS. CDR3 length equals 15 residues. The junction had 11 bases not matched to a gene; V was cut back by 5 bases and J by 6 bases. UMIs and sample barcodes were carried by the TCR alpha and TCR beta cDNA libraries that 5'RACE produced using constant-segment primers. TCRdb recomputed calls from the 5' RACE reads with MiXCR, one row per CDR3 protein. The sample yields about 350,000 distinct CDR3 sequences, roughly an eighth seen once. The data are from a study of T-cell memory formation after mild COVID-19. Study background: TCR clusters were largely donor specific. General study results and limits: Pre-infection memory contained some responding clones, which suggested that cross-reactive memory had joined.

The chain has TRBV25-1 and TRBJ1-2; 8 nucleotides align to TRBD1. The material sequenced was PBMCs or a T cell subset sorted from them (not recorded which). The sequence derives from a man between 18 and 29 years old who had mild COVID-19 (a few samples of this study predate the infection). Cell type and time point are not known. The CDR3 bases are TGTGCCAGCAGTCGAACGCTTGGACAGGGAGATGGCTACACCTTC. This codes for CASSRTLGQGDGYTF.